The 3 T cell receptor beta chains listed next were all sequenced from one sample in a study of shared T cell receptors in the human thymus. Measured with immunoSEQ multiplex PCR; TCRdb has only the in-frame clones, and not every one. The sample consists of more than 550,000 clones, about 90% of them appearing once. These same records also appear under a second study, on human thymus T cells.

The sequencing sample was made of thymocytes. The source of these receptors is a boy under two years old with a congenital heart defect.

The CDR3 is CASSLDRASGRAKTYEQYF. For the CDR3, the DNA is TGTGCCAGCAGCTTAGATAGGGCTAGCGGGAGGGCAAAGACCTACGAGCAGTACTTC. The gene calls are TRBV7-2 and TRBJ2-7, with TRBD2 matching over 12 bases. Germline CDR1 and CDR2: SGHTA and FQGNSA. Losses at the gene ends were 1 base for V and 2 bases for J; bases not matched to a gene: 12. The CDR3 extends over 19 amino acids. Combining the CDR3 with reference TRBV7-2 and TRBJ2-7 gives the whole variable domain GAGVSQSPSNKVTEKGKDVELRCDPISGHTALYWYRQSLGQGLEFLIYFQGNSAPDKSGLPSDRFSAERTGGSVSTLTIQRTQQEDSAVYLCASSLDRASGRAKTYEQYFGPGTRLTVT.

The chain uses TRBV10-3 and TRBJ1-5; 8 positions agree with TRBD1. The CDR3 is made up of 17 amino acids. The junction had 9 bases not matched to a gene; V was cut back by 2 bases and J by 3 bases. The germline V gene encodes CDR1 ENHRY and CDR2 SYGVKD. In DNA, the CDR3 is TGTGCCATCAGTGAGCCGACAGGGGATAATATCAATCAGCCCCAGCATTTT. It encodes CAISEPTGDNINQPQHF.

The gene calls are TRBV2 and TRBJ1-5; D is ambiguous. Trimming left V 3 bases short and J 2 bases short, with 11 bases between. The germline gives CDR1 SNHLY, CDR2 FYNNEI. This CDR3 has 15 residues. In DNA form, the CDR3 reads TGTGCCAGCAGTGATTCATTCCGAGGCAATCAGCCCCAGCATTTT. Translation: CASSDSFRGNQPQHF.